The 27 T cell receptor beta chains below were found in one sample sequenced in a study of beta chain features in type 1 diabetes. Every isolated RNA sample was fully reverse transcribed, so sequencing captured expressed TCRB transcripts. Sequenced by immunoSEQ multiplex PCR; TCRdb stores in-frame clones only, minus some. The sample has hundreds of thousands of clones; around an eighth are singletons. These receptors' targets are unknown. Study results and caveats: Type 1 diabetes patients had TCRB CDR3s that were shorter (moderately but significantly so) in all four CD4+ subsets.

The sequenced material came from naive CD4+ T cells from blood. Receptor source: a man between 18 and 35 years old with type 1 diabetes.

This clone was picked up a small number of times. This sequence joins TRBV28 and TRBJ2-5; D not resolved. The V end was cut by 3 bases, the J end by 4 bases, with 9 bases between. Germline V gives CDR1 MDHEN, CDR2 SYDVKM. This CDR3 spans 13 amino acids. The CDR3: CASSFWGRETQYF. As DNA, the CDR3 is TGTGCCAGCAGTTTTTGGGGAAGAGAGACCCAGTACTTC.

This clone was picked up a small number of times. J is TRBJ1-3 and V is TRBV6-6; D remains unclear. There are 13 residues in the CDR3. V was shortened by 4 bases and J by 0 bases, with 4 bases between the two germline ends. CDR1 MNHNY and CDR2 SVGAGI come from the germline V gene (reference sequence). The CDR3 loop reads CASSSSSGNTIYF. The DNA of the CDR3 is TGTGCCAGCAGTTCATCCTCTGGAAACACCATATATTTT.

This clone was counted between two and nine times. The chain combines TRBV7-9 with TRBJ1-2, with D hard to call. The V end was cut by 1 base, the J end by 2 bases, with 8 bases between. Germline assignment: CDR1 SEHNR and CDR2 FQNEAQ (reference sequence). The CDR3 has 14 amino acids. The CDR3 loop reads CASSLGPSNYGYTF. As DNA, the CDR3 is TGTGCCAGCAGCTTAGGACCGTCAAACTATGGCTACACCTTC.

This clone was counted a few times. V gene TRBV19 combines with J gene TRBJ2-5; 8 bases are a match to TRBD1. V lost 6 bases to trimming and J lost 5 bases; unmatched junction nucleotides: 5. The CDR3 contains 13 residues. Germline CDR1 LNHDA, CDR2 SQIVND (reference sequence). The CDR3 DNA is TGTGCCAGTAGAGGGACAGGTTCGGAGACCCAGTACTTC. It codes for CASRGTGSETQYF.

This clone came up a few times. The chain uses TRBV15 and TRBJ2-2; the D call may be TRBD1 or TRBD2 (5 bases each). Germline V gene lookup returns CDR1 LNHNV and CDR2 YYDKDF (reference sequence). The CDR3 has 14 amino acids. V was shortened by 0 bases and J by 6 bases, with 8 bases between the two germline ends. DNA for the CDR3: TGTGCCACCAGCAGAGATGAGGGGTCCGGGGAGCTGTTTTTT. It is translated as CATSRDEGSGELFF.

This clone has a handful of counts. The chain combines TRBV28 with TRBJ1-5; D gene ambiguous. V lost 3 bases and J lost 6, with 9 bases in between. Per the germline V gene, CDR1 is MDHEN and CDR2 is SYDVKM. The CDR3 is made up of 13 amino acids. CDR3 bases: TGTGCCAGCAGTTTCGCTCAGAGTCAGCCCCAGCATTTT. It is translated as CASSFAQSQPQHF.

This clone was seen more than once but under ten times. The chain recombines TRBV28 with TRBJ1-6; D remains ambiguous. Germline V lookup: CDR1 MDHEN, CDR2 SYDVKM. V was clipped by 3 bases and J by 10 bases, with 13 bases between them. The CDR3 has 14 residues. Here the CDR3 reads CASSFGNNPSPLHF. CDR3 nucleotide sequence: TGTGCCAGCAGTTTCGGGAATAATCCCTCACCCCTCCACTTT.

V usage is TRBV30 and J usage is TRBJ2-5, with 9 bases lining up with TRBD2. Per germline, CDR1 GTSNPN and CDR2 SVGIG (reference sequence). This CDR3 has 14 amino acids. V shed 7 bases and J 0 bases; nucleotides not matched to a gene: 6. CDR3 nucleotides: TGTGCCTACCGGGTAGCGGGGGACCAAGAGACCCAGTACTTC. Amino acids: CAYRVAGDQETQYF.

This chain joins TRBV14 and TRBJ2-5, with TRBD1 matching 8 bases. CDR3 length: 15 amino acids. The germline CDR1 and CDR2 sequences are SGHDN and FVKESK. After removal of 0 bases from V and 5 bases from J, the junction contained 5 bases not matched to a gene. CDR3 DNA sequence: TGTGCCAGCAGCCAAGATGCAGGGGGCATTGAGACCCAGTACTTC. Its protein is CASSQDAGGIETQYF.

V and J are TRBV5-1 and TRBJ2-5, with a weak D call TRBD1 (5 bases). V was pared by 6 bases and J by 1 base, with 13 bases between. CDR1 is SGHRS and CDR2 is YFSETQ in the germline V gene. This CDR3 has 14 residues. The CDR3 is CASTTTDSQETQYF. The CDR3 bases are TGCGCCAGCACCACTACCGACAGCCAAGAGACCCAGTACTTC. Based on the CDR3 plus reference TRBV5-1 and TRBJ2-5, the full variable domain is KAGVTQTPRYLIKTRGQQVTLSCSPISGHRSVSWYQQTPGQGLQFLFEYFSETQRNKGNFPGRFSGRQFSNSRSEMNVSTLELGDSALYLCASTTTDSQETQYFGPGTRLLVL.

This rearrangement joins TRBV7-9 to TRBJ1-1; D gene uncertain. The CDR3 runs to 13 residues. Germline assignment: CDR1 SEHNR and CDR2 FQNEAQ (reference sequence). Trimming took 5 bases from V and 5 from J, leaving 12 bases between them. CDR3 bases: TGTGCCAGCAGCCGTCCCGCCGGAACTGAAGCTTTCTTT. It yields the protein CASSRPAGTEAFF.

This clone showed up just a few times. In DNA form, the CDR3 reads TGTGCCAGTAGTGTCGCCAGGGACTATGGCTACACCTTC. Protein sequence: CASSVARDYGYTF. The V and J genes are TRBV19 and TRBJ1-2; D may be TRBD1 (5 bases). CDR1 LNHDA and CDR2 SQIVND come from the germline V gene (reference sequence). The V end was cut by 5 bases, the J end by 3 bases, with 10 bases between. The CDR3 runs to 13 residues.

This clone was counted a few times. The chain carries TRBV5-4 and TRBJ1-1; possibly TRBD1 for D (5 bases). The CDR3 has 13 amino acids. The germline V and J ends were trimmed by 5 bases and 6 bases, with 14 bases remaining between them. Germline-derived CDR1 and CDR2 are SGHNT and YYREEE (reference sequence). This chain's CDR3 is CASSTTVVAEAFF. The CDR3 coding sequence is TGTGCCAGCAGTACGACAGTCGTAGCTGAAGCTTTCTTT.

This clone was detected only once. This chain joins TRBV9 and TRBJ1-1; no definite D call. Germline lookup yields CDR1 SGDLS and CDR2 YYNGEE. Between the trimmed V and J ends, which lost 4 bases and 2 bases, there was a span of 12 bases. The length of the CDR3 is 14 residues. The CDR3 loop is CASSLFPINTEAFF. The CDR3 DNA is TGTGCCAGCAGCCTCTTCCCGATCAACACTGAAGCTTTCTTT.

J is TRBJ2-2 and V is TRBV10-3; TRBD2 might be the D (5 bases). This CDR3 has 19 residues. Germline V gene data show CDR1 as ENHRY and CDR2 as SYGVKD. The V gene lost 0 bases and the J gene lost 2 bases, with 19 bases spanning the gap. CDR3 nucleotides: TGTGCCATCAGTGAGTCGGGCAATAGCGATCAAACAAACACCGGGGAGCTGTTTTTT. It encodes CAISESGNSDQTNTGELFF.

V is TRBV10-3 and J is TRBJ2-1; TRBD1 agrees at 9 bases. The CDR3 runs to 17 residues. Germline-derived CDR1 and CDR2 are ENHRY and SYGVKD. The J segment lost 0 bases and the V segment lost 3 bases, leaving 6 bases of the junction unmatched. The CDR3 loop reads CAISDRGTGYSYNEQFF. DNA of the CDR3: TGTGCCATCAGTGATCGGGGGACAGGGTACTCCTACAATGAGCAGTTCTTC.

Only a few counts were recorded for this clone. The CDR3 coding sequence is TGTGCCTGGAGTGGCAGGATAAATAATTCACCCCTCCACTTT. Translating it yields CAWSGRINNSPLHF. The chain links TRBV30 to TRBJ1-6; D gene ambiguous. CDR3 length: 14 residues. V was shortened by 1 base and J by 5 bases, with 9 bases between the two germline ends. Germline CDR1 reads GTSNPN; CDR2 reads SVGIG (reference sequence).

In DNA form, the CDR3 reads TGTGCCTGGAGTACTACTAGCGGGTCCTACAATGAGCAGTTCTTC. Its translation: CAWSTTSGSYNEQFF. This chain connects TRBV30 to TRBJ2-1, with 9 bases matching TRBD2. CDR1 GTSNPN and CDR2 SVGIG come from the germline V gene (reference sequence). This CDR3 spans 15 amino acids. V was pared by 2 bases and J by 1 base, with 3 bases of the junction left unmatched.

V and J are TRBV4-2 and TRBJ2-7, with 10 positions matching TRBD1. Germline CDR1 reads LGHNA; CDR2 reads YNFKEQ. The CDR3 extends over 15 amino acids. V was clipped by 4 bases and J by 3 bases; unmatched bases: 6. The CDR3 region has the DNA TGTGCCAGCAGCCTCCCCGGGACAGGGGACTACGAGCAGTACTTC. It is translated as CASSLPGTGDYEQYF.

This clone turned up a few times. The J gene is TRBJ1-2, the V gene TRBV25-1, with D tentatively TRBD1 (5 bases). The CDR3 contains 12 residues. V was clipped by 6 bases and J by 5 bases, with 10 bases between them. Germline CDR1 reads MGHDK; CDR2 reads SYGVNS. The CDR3 sequence is CASRTDVYGYTF. The CDR3 DNA sequence: TGTGCCAGCAGGACAGATGTTTATGGCTACACCTTC.

This clone was found a few times. V is TRBV4-1 and J is TRBJ1-2; D is ambiguous. CDR3 length equals 15 residues. V was shortened by 4 bases and J by 4 bases, with 16 bases between the two germline ends. Germline V CDR1 and CDR2: MGHRA, YSYEKL. The CDR3 spells CASSLTPDSTYGYTF. CDR3 sequence (DNA): TGCGCCAGCAGCCTCACACCTGACTCCACCTATGGCTACACCTTC.

This clone was picked up a small number of times. Other DNA sequences in the sample encode the same CDR3. The V gene is TRBV6-1, the J gene TRBJ2-7; TRBD1 is a possible D gene (6 bases). The CDR3 is 12 amino acids. From germline, CDR1 is MNHNS and CDR2 SASEGT. The V and J ends lost 2 bases and 4 bases respectively, with 6 bases between them. As DNA, the CDR3 is TGTGCCAGCAGTGAAACAGGGTACGAGCAGTACTTC. Its protein product is CASSETGYEQYF.

This clone was seen a few times. V gene TRBV5-4 combines with J gene TRBJ1-2; 8 bases fit TRBD1. CDR1 and CDR2 (germline): SGHNT, YYREEE (reference sequence). This CDR3 is 12 amino acids long. Losses at the gene ends were 6 bases for V and 6 bases for J; bases not matched to a gene: 4. The CDR3 loop reads CASKEDRDGYTF. CDR3 sequence (DNA): TGTGCCAGCAAAGAGGACAGGGATGGCTACACCTTC.

This chain joins TRBV5-1 and TRBJ2-7, with D perhaps matching TRBD2 (5 bases). The CDR3 totals 14 residues. The V and J ends lost 0 bases and 9 bases respectively, with 16 bases between them. The germline gives CDR1 SGHRS, CDR2 YFSETQ. CDR3 DNA: TGCGCCAGCAGCTTGGTGGCAGGCTCCCGGGGGCAGTACTTC. Translation gives CASSLVAGSRGQYF.

This clone was recorded a few times. The same CDR3 is also encoded by other DNA sequences in this sample. V and J are TRBV5-1 and TRBJ1-1; D not resolved. The V end was cut by 2 bases, the J end by 1 base, with 6 bases between. Germline CDR1 and CDR2: SGHRS and YFSETQ. The CDR3 runs to 13 residues. CDR3 nucleotide sequence: TGCGCCAGCAGCTTCGGCGGGAACACTGAAGCTTTCTTT. Translation gives CASSFGGNTEAFF.

This clone was detected a few times. The gene calls are TRBV5-6 and TRBJ2-2, with TRBD1 matching over 7 bases. The V gene end was trimmed by 1 base and the J gene end by 0 bases; junction bases not matched to a gene: 3. CDR1 and CDR2 (germline): SGHDT, YYEEEE. This CDR3 region has 16 residues. The CDR3 sequence is CASSLRGTANTGELFF. DNA for the CDR3: TGTGCCAGCAGCTTGAGGGGGACAGCGAACACCGGGGAGCTGTTTTTT.

This clone showed up just a few times. V gene TRBV6-9 combines with J gene TRBJ1-1; D is unresolved. From germline, CDR1 is MNHGY and CDR2 SVAAGI. V lost 0 bases, J lost 11 bases, and 10 bases lay in between. CDR3 length equals 12 residues. For the CDR3, the DNA is TGTGCCAGCAGTTATTCGACGGGTGGGGCTTTCTTT. This codes for CASSYSTGGAFF.